This TCR beta chain was recovered during a study of T cells in Graves' hyperthyroidism and ophthalmopathy. This clonotype is categorized as medium-sized. TCR beta CDR3 sequences were amplified from RNA transcripts. A set of HTBI primers served as the primers for a first-round RT-PCR of the TCR CDR3. TCRdb processed the multiplex PCR reads anew with MiXCR; each CDR3 protein has one entry. The table has roughly 61,000 distinct CDR3 sequences, roughly 50% seen once. The germline V gene has CDR1 SNHLY and CDR2 FYNNEI. Trimming at V came to 8 bases and at J to 4 bases, leaving 3 bases not matched to a gene. The CDR3 covers 14 residues.

Sequencing input: blood. The chain employs TRBV2 and TRBJ2-3; 13 bases line up with TRBD2. This TCR was recovered from an older woman with Graves' ophthalmopathy. The CDR3 DNA reads TGTGCCAGCCTGGGACTAGCGGGACCAGATACGCAGTATTTT. Translating it yields CASLGLAGPDTQYF. Full variable domain (rest looked up from reference TRBV2 and TRBJ2-3): EPEVTQTPSHQVTQMGQEVILRCVPISNHLYFYWYRQILGQKVEFLVSFYNNEISEKSEIFDDQFSVERPDGSNFTLKIRSTKLEDSAMYFCASLGLAGPDTQYFGPGTRLTVL.